Only a few counts were recorded for the clone carrying this TCR beta chain. Its antigen is undetermined. This sample is part of a study of CD8 T cells in ankylosing spondylitis. The study, taken as a whole, reports: Disease-linked clones were found to be CD8+ and relatively rare in peripheral blood. Disease-linked clones were reportedly significantly enriched in matched ankylosing spondylitis synovial fluid. It appeared that ankylosing spondylitis blood was characterized by a TCR beta motif of seven or eight highly homologous variants.

Libraries of TCR beta came from quantitative 5'-RACE with molecular barcodes. MiXCR was run by TCRdb on the 5' RACE reads, yielding one entry per CDR3 protein. The table shows 380,000 or so distinct CDR3 sequences, with more than 20% occurring only once. The CDR3 spans 15 residues. After removal of 6 bases from V and 1 base from J, the junction contained 4 bases not matched to a gene. The TCR originated in a male donor with ankylosing spondylitis or in good health (not recorded which). The chain recombines TRBV12-3 or TRBV12-4 with TRBJ2-3, with 10 bases lining up with TRBD1. Sequencing used blood, either unsorted or a sorted T cell fraction (not recorded which). The DNA of the CDR3 is TGTGCCAGCAGAGGACAGGGGGACCGCACAGATACGCAGTATTTT. This sequence encodes CASRGQGDRTDTQYF.